The clone carrying this T cell receptor beta chain was recorded only once. Antigen unknown. V gave up 2 bases and J gave up 1 base, with 19 bases separating them. The CDR3 is made up of 18 amino acids. Germline CDR1 and CDR2: MGHRA and YSYEKL. 13 Jbeta primers and 60 Vbeta primers were used for the PCR. Here immunoSEQ multiplex PCR was the method, and the copy in TCRdb shows in-frame clones only, minus some. This table holds 200,000 or so clones, about 81% found once. The data stem from a study of cytomegalovirus exposure and HLA in healthy donors. Findings of the study overall: A later analysis, which compared TCR beta chains of equal frequency, found the HLA-associated ones more clonally expanded.

This clonotype was obtained from a woman between 18 and 29 years old in good health and CMV-seropositive. Sequences were obtained from PBMCs. J is TRBJ2-3 and V is TRBV4-1, with D possibly matching TRBD1 (5 bases). CDR3 residues: CASSQNPLGLVGTDTQYF. The CDR3 bases are TGCGCCAGCAGCCAAAACCCCCTGGGGCTCGTGGGCACAGATACGCAGTATTTT.